Listed here is a single TCR beta chain. Its specific antigen is unknown. Per-base quality was not reported, and no clone a single base away is much larger than it. These data come from a study of T cell changes during pregnancy in multiple sclerosis (dated by TCRdb to about 2019). Some background on the complete study: Changes in the T cell repertoire over the course of pregnancy were examined in this study in women with multiple sclerosis.

Library method: the immunoSEQ multiplex PCR assay. TCRdb obtained this table from immuneACCESS and retained in-frame rearrangements with V and J assigned. These tables miss some clones; where compared with another copy, unresolved V genes account for less than half of the shortfall, and the remainder is unexplained. The sample table records about 70,000 clones; about 94% of these occur just once. More than 0.45% of the sample comes from the top ten. V trim: 4 bases; J trim: 6 bases; unmatched bases: 12. The CDR3 holds 14 amino acids from the cysteine to the phenylalanine. Of the read, only the CDR3 DNA is kept; its 42 bases are in frame from base 1. The CDR1 and CDR2 encoded by the germline V gene (reference sequence) are GTSNPN and SVGIG.

The sequences come from peripheral blood, collected in the third trimester of pregnancy. This sequence originates from a female donor with multiple sclerosis, enrolled in a pregnancy study. The chain links TRBV30 with TRBJ2-7, and TRBD2 aligns with 7 junction nucleotides. At the DNA level, the sequence is TGTGCCTGGACTCCTTTACTAGCGCGAGGCGAGCAGTACTTC. This yields the protein CAWTPLLARGEQYF.